This T cell receptor beta chain was found in a study of molecular identifiers for immune sequencing clone quantification. The CDR3 covers 13 residues. The V segment lost 2 bases and the J segment 9 bases; nucleotides outside the gene matches: 3. Germline V gene sequence: CDR1 MNHNY, CDR2 SVGAGI (reference sequence). Naive CD8 libraries came from roughly 20,000 to 1,000,000 sorted cells with 10%, 30% or 50% RNA. Based on a CD8+CD4-CCR7+CD45RA+ profile, naive CD8 T cells were sorted. Previously described methods and listed TCR primers produced bulk TCR libraries. Using its own MiXCR run on the PCR reads, TCRdb lists one record per CDR3 protein. The sample lists around 100,000 distinct CDR3 sequences, about a third occurring once.

Sequenced sample: naive CD8+ T cells from blood, with Jurkat cell RNA spiked in. As for subset: FACS-sorted CD8+CD4-CCR7+CD45RA+ naive T cells. The receptor's source is a human donor in good health. Some libraries in this study had Jurkat cell RNA spiked in. The J gene is TRBJ2-1, the V gene TRBV6-6; 8 bases fit TRBD2. For the CDR3, the DNA is TGTGCCAGCAGTTACCCCGGGGGGGTTGAGCAGTTCTTC. This encodes CASSYPGGVEQFF.